This T cell receptor beta chain is from a study of blood T cell repertoires in COVID-19. Study as a whole: From the United States, Italy and Spain came samples of acute and convalescent COVID-19. Nucleic acid was either cDNA or gDNA, and it came from T cells, B-cell-depleted T cells, or PBMCs.

Germline V gives CDR1 MNHEY, CDR2 SVGAGI. The J segment lost 6 bases and the V segment lost 3 bases, leaving 4 bases of the junction unmatched. CDR3 length: 15 amino acids. Enrollees, roughly 18 to 89 years old, lived in about two dozen US areas. Original processing methods: Amplification with reference gene primers provided the estimates of nucleated cell counts. Assay: immunoSEQ multiplex PCR; the TCRdb copy retains only in-frame clones and omits some. V, J and clone size were drawn from that table, and D and trimming were deduced from the DNA. Among about 320,000 clones, 75% to 90% were seen once, and the ten largest hold about 2%.

The receptor was isolated from a woman aged 30 to 39 who had been exposed to COVID-19. The chain has TRBV6-5 and TRBJ2-7; 14 bases line up with TRBD2. Material: PBMCs or T cells enriched from blood (not recorded which). The CDR3 sequence is CASSYGTSGGVEQYF. The CDR3 DNA is TGTGCCAGCAGTTATGGGACTAGCGGGGGTGTCGAGCAGTACTTC.